Listed below are T cell receptor beta chains from one sample, sequenced in a study of cytotoxic CD8 clonotypes in ibrutinib-treated CLL. This table comes from immunoSEQ multiplex PCR, and its TCRdb copy is limited to in-frame clones, with some not included. Here the sample spans about 270,000 clones, approximately 79% being singletons. Sequencing used PBMCs, obtained at disease progression, from a patient treated with ibrutinib. The receptors here all came from a human donor with chronic lymphocytic leukemia. The CDR3 runs from the conserved cysteine through the conserved F or W. D genes are given only for firm matches. Not all rows give a size; the values are once, few, many and, for expanded clones, a class.

abundance	d_gene	v_gene	j_gene	CDR3aa	CDR3nt
NA	NA	TRBV11-3	TRBJ2-5	CASSLDASPQETQYF	TGTGCCAGCAGCTTAGACGCGTCTCCCCAAGAGACCCAGTACTTC
NA	TRBD1	TRBV5-4	TRBJ1-2	CASSYEQGGHGYTF	TGTGCCAGCAGCTACGAACAGGGGGGACATGGCTACACCTTC
NA	NA	TRBV5-1	TRBJ2-4	CASSLGGVQAQNIQYF	TGCGCCAGCAGCTTGGGCGGGGTACAGGCCCAAAACATTCAGTACTTC
NA	NA	TRBV5-1	TRBJ1-1	CASSLDGEAFF	TGCGCCAGCAGCCTGGACGGTGAAGCTTTCTTT
NA	NA	TRBV29-1	TRBJ2-3	CSVEQGTDTQYF	TGCAGCGTTGAACAGGGAACAGATACGCAGTATTTT
NA	NA	TRBV15	TRBJ2-3	CATSGPRALPSGDTQYF	TGTGCCACCAGCGGCCCTCGGGCCTTGCCAAGCGGGGATACGCAGTATTTT
NA	NA	TRBV28	TRBJ1-2	CASSFRDKRNYGYTF	TGTGCCAGCAGCTTCCGGGACAAGAGAAACTATGGCTACACCTTC
NA	NA	TRBV7-2	TRBJ2-3	CASSLVGGRTDTQYF	TGTGCCAGCAGCTTAGTTGGTGGGAGGACAGATACGCAGTATTTT
NA	NA	TRBV9	TRBJ2-1	CASSGMALGLGAYNEQFF	TGTGCCAGCAGCGGGATGGCATTGGGTTTGGGGGCATACAATGAGCAGTTCTTC
NA	NA	TRBV18	TRBJ2-6	CASSITGPGANVLTF	TGTGCCAGCTCGATAACAGGGCCTGGGGCCAACGTCCTGACTTTC
NA	NA	TRBV10-3	TRBJ2-1	CAISQGLGEQFF	TGTGCCATCAGCCAGGGTTTGGGGGAGCAGTTCTTC
NA	TRBD2	TRBV10-3	TRBJ2-7	CAISESREREQYF	TGTGCCATCAGTGAGTCGCGGGAGCGCGAGCAGTACTTC
once	TRBD1	TRBV11-1	TRBJ1-1	CASSLQGGNTEAFF	TGTGCCAGCAGCTTACAGGGGGGGAACACTGAAGCTTTCTTT
once	TRBD1	TRBV5-1	TRBJ1-1	CASSLLGQSNTEAFF	TGCGCCAGCAGCTTGTTGGGACAGTCTAACACTGAAGCTTTCTTT